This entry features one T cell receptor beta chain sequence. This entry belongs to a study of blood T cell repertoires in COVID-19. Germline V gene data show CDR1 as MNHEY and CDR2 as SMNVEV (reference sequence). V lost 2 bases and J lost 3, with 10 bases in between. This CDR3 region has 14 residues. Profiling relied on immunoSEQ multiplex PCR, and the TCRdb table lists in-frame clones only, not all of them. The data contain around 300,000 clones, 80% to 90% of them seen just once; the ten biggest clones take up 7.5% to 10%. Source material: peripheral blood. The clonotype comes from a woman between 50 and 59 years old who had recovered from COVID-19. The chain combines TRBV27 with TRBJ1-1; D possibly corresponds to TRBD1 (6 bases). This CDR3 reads CASSLGRTDTEAFF. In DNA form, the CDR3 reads TGTGCCAGCAGTTTAGGCAGGACAGACACTGAAGCTTTCTTT.